The next 5 T cell receptor beta chains were all read from a single sample in a study of blood T cell repertoires in COVID-19. Sequencing was performed with immunoSEQ multiplex PCR; in TCRdb, only in-frame clones are kept and a portion is missing. Of roughly 100,000 clones listed, approximately 76% are singletons. Sequences were obtained from peripheral blood. All receptors come from a woman aged 70 to 79 with acute or convalescent COVID-19.

The chain joins TRBV29-1 to TRBJ2-7; 9 bases agree with TRBD1. V trimming: 7 bases; J trimming: 8 bases; junction bases outside the gene matches: 9. The CDR3 runs to 12 residues. The germline V gene encodes CDR1 SQVTM and CDR2 ANQGSEA. CDR3 residues: CSAETGGGKQYF. Written as DNA, the CDR3 is TGCAGCGCCGAAACAGGGGGCGGGAAGCAGTACTTC.

The chain carries TRBV7-2 and TRBJ2-1, with 7 bases fitting TRBD2. This CDR3 spans 15 amino acids. CDR1 is SGHTA and CDR2 is FQGNSA in the germline V gene. V shed 4 bases, J shed 3 bases, and the junction held 6 bases outside the gene matches. CDR3 bases: TGTGCCAGCAGCTCCGGGAGGAATAACTACAATGAGCAGTTCTTC. Translation: CASSSGRNNYNEQFF.

The chain recombines TRBV5-1 with TRBJ1-1, with TRBD1 matching over 9 bases. The V and J ends lost 1 base and 0 bases, in that order; junction bases with no gene match: 7. This CDR3 has 17 amino acids. CDR1 is SGHRS, CDR2 YFSETQ, per germline. The CDR3 sequence is CASSLRGQGTLNTEAFF. The CDR3 region has the DNA TGCGCCAGCAGCTTGAGGGGACAGGGCACTTTGAACACTGAAGCTTTCTTT. Based on the CDR3 plus reference TRBV5-1 and TRBJ1-1, the full variable domain is KAGVTQTPRYLIKTRGQQVTLSCSPISGHRSVSWYQQTPGQGLQFLFEYFSETQRNKGNFPGRFSGRQFSNSRSEMNVSTLELGDSALYLCASSLRGQGTLNTEAFFGQGTRLTVV.

The chain joins TRBV28 to TRBJ2-3; 10 bases agree with TRBD1. The ends lost 5 bases at V and 1 base at J; junction bases unmatched: 9. The CDR3 totals 17 residues. Germline CDR1 is MDHEN and CDR2 is SYDVKM. The CDR3 DNA reads as TGTGCCAGCAGTGGGACAGGGGCTGTGTCCCGCACAGATACGCAGTATTTT. This codes for CASSGTGAVSRTDTQYF.

This clone was seen a handful of times. In DNA form, the CDR3 reads TGTGCCAGCAGCCACCGGACTAGTACAGGTGAGCAGTTCTTC. Its protein product is CASSHRTSTGEQFF. The chain has TRBV3-1 (or the pseudogene TRBV3-2) and TRBJ2-1; the match to TRBD2 covers 7 bases. The CDR3 is made up of 14 amino acids. CDR1 LGHDT and CDR2 YNNKEL come from the germline V gene (reference sequence). After removal of 3 bases from V and 9 bases from J, the junction contained 8 bases not matched to a gene.